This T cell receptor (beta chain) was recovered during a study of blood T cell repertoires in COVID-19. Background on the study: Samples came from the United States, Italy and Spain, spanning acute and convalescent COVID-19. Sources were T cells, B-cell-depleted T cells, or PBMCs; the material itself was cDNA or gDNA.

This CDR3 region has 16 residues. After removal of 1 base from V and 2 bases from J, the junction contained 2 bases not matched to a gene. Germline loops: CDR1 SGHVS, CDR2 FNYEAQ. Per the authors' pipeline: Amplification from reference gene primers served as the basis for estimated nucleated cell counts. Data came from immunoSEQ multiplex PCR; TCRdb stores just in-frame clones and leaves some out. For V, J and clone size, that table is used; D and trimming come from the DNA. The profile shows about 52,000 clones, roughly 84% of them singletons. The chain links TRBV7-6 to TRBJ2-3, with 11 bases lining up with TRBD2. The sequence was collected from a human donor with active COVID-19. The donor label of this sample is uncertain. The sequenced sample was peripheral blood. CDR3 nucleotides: TGTGCCAGCAGCTTAGGTAGCGGGGGGGCCACAGATACGCAGTATTTT. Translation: CASSLGSGGATDTQYF.